This T cell receptor beta chain was sequenced in a study of blood T cell repertoires in COVID-19 (dated by TCRdb to 2019 to 2021). For context, the study as a whole: Samples from collaborators originated in the United States, Italy and Spain and spanned both the acute and convalescent phases of COVID-19. The material from the prospective study consisted of cDNA or gDNA derived from T cells, B-cell-depleted T cells, or PBMCs. The dataset comprised deeply sampled blood TCRbeta repertoires from subjects exposed to, actively infected with, or recovered from COVID-19. The repertoires were released in a freely available public database meant as a resource for research on the immune response to SARS-CoV-2. The samples were drawn from the first 160 participants of the ongoing ImmuneRACE study and from 1,254 subjects provided by 6 global collaborators. The sample metadata nearly always contained a de-identified subject ID, COVID-19 status, age in years and sex. Where available, HLA class I and class II types were taken from metadata supplied by the sample provider and were not determined by assay-based typing. Beyond this particular receptor, the publication reports: The amount of clinical and demographic metadata varied by source and participant and was provided uncurated.

On this clone: Its antigen is still unknown. Per-base quality was not reported, and no clone a single base away is much larger than it.

The germline V gene supplies CDR1 SGHVS and CDR2 FNYEAQ. There are 18 amino acids in the CDR3, from cysteine to phenylalanine inclusive. Solely the CDR3 DNA is kept, with 54 bases framed from the first base. Relative to germline, V is missing 5 bases and J is missing 3 bases, with 19 bases of the junction outside any gene match. One collaborating source in Seattle enrolled patients while the patients were actively infected and followed the patients over time throughout the course of disease. The collaborating institutions used their own protocols to collect whole blood in K2EDTA tubes. For TCRbeta analysis, collaborators shipped samples as frozen whole blood, isolated PBMCs, or DNA extracted from either of those sample types. The immunoSEQ Assay, a bias-controlled multiplex PCR, was used to amplify TCRbeta CDR3 regions from genomic DNA. The source study handled its data this way. Nucleated cell counts per sample were estimated from amplification of reference gene primers within the assay. To quantify the absolute abundance of each unique TCRbeta CDR3 rearrangement, sequence reads were collapsed and filtered. For each sample, productive Simpson clonality was calculated as the square root of Simpson's diversity index over productive rearrangements. As stored in TCRdb, this immuneACCESS dataset retains in-frame rearrangements with V and J assigned. A fraction of the clones does not appear; measured against another copy, unresolved V genes explain less than half of the discrepancy, and the remainder lacks a known reason. D and trimming come from the DNA, and the V and J calls and clone size come from that table. This sample has more than 250,000 clones in its table, and more than 80% of those were observed once. Over 5.5% of the sample is in the top ten clones.

The chain couples TRBV7-6 to TRBJ2-7, with 7 bases in between that match TRBD2. The TCR was taken from a woman aged 45-65 years with COVID-19, enrolled during active disease. The specimen sequenced was peripheral blood. The sequenced DNA: TGTGCCAGCAGCCCGAGCGGGACCCTCTTGTATGGCTTCTACGAGCAGTACTTC. It codes for CASSPSGTLLYGFYEQYF.